Here is one T cell receptor (beta chain) with its context. Its antigen is not identified. A 5'RACE template switching approach incorporating UMIs was used to make TCR beta cDNA. With the 5' RACE reads reprocessed, TCRdb shows one record per CDR3 protein and no DNA. In total, the table holds a few hundred thousand distinct CDR3 sequences. This sample was included in a study of T cells expressing NK-cell markers. Study-level information: Researchers got TCR beta repertoires out of sorted CD3+CD56+NKG2C+, CD3+CD56+NKG2C- and CD3+CD56-NKG2C+ T cells. Just one sequenced donor of eight was HCMV-seronegative, while seven were seropositive.

The CDR3 covers 16 residues. Looked up from germline, CDR1 is MNHNS and CDR2 is SASEGT. Study conclusions and caveats: The dominant NKG2C+ clonotypes represented about 1.0-7.5% of CD8+ T cells in five or six donors.

The source is a man between 18 and 35 years old in good health. This chain uses TRBV6-1 with TRBJ2-1; absent DNA, TCRdb's TRBD1 call cannot be checked. Input material: blood T cells: a sorted CD56 or NKG2C T cell subset, CD4+ or CD8+ T cells, or bulk PBMC T cells (not recorded which). CDR3 in amino acids: CASSQEGSRIYNEQFF.